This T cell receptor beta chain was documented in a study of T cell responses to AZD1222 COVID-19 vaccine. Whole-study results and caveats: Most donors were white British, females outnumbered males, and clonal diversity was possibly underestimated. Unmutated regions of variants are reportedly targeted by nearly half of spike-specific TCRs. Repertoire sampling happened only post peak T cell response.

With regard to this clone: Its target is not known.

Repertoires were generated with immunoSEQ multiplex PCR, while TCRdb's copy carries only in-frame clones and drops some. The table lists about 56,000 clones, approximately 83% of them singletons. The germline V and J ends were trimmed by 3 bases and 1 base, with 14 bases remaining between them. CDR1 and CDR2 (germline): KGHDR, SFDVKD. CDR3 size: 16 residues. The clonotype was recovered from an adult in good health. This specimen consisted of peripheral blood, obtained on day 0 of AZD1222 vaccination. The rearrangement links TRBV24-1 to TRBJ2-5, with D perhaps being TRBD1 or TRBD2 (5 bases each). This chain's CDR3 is CATSDPKYGGQETQYF. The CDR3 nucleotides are TGTGCCACCAGTGATCCCAAGTATGGGGGCCAAGAGACCCAGTACTTC.